The clone carrying this TCR beta chain was picked up many times. The antigen is not known. The CDR3 length is 13 residues. V trimming: 3 bases; J trimming: 7 bases; junction bases outside the gene matches: 2. Germline V CDR1 and CDR2: KGHDR, SFDVKD. TCR beta CDR3 region amplification was performed from RNA transcripts. A first-round RT-PCR of the TCR CDR3 used the HTBI primer set. Each CDR3 protein is one row after TCRdb ran MiXCR on the multiplex PCR reads. Found here are 250,000 to 300,000 distinct CDR3 sequences, 10% to 15% of them singletons; the top ten hold roughly 7.5%. These data belong to a study of T cells in Graves' hyperthyroidism and ophthalmopathy. Study-level information: Peripheral blood was obtained at initial diagnosis, preceding any treatment.

General study results and limits: The blood repertoire included most of the expanded thyroid clonotypes above 0.001.

This chain joins TRBV24-1 and TRBJ2-1; TRBD2 aligns across 7 bases. The sequenced sample was blood. The TCR originated in a woman in her thirties with Graves' hyperthyroidism that later progressed to Graves' ophthalmopathy. The CDR3 DNA reads TGTGCCACCAGTGATAGCGGGGCAAATGAGCAGTTCTTC. Translated, it gives CATSDSGANEQFF.